These 12 T cell receptor beta chains came from one sample sequenced in a study of blood T cell repertoires in COVID-19. Here immunoSEQ multiplex PCR was the method, and the copy in TCRdb shows in-frame clones only, minus some. The profile covers some 45,000 clones, with nearly 80% appearing a single time and around 19% taken by the ten largest. The sequencing input was peripheral blood. These receptors came from a man between 65 and 85 years old with acute or convalescent COVID-19.

This clone showed up just once. CDR3 DNA sequence: TGCGCCAGCAGTGAGGGCAGGGAGGATCCCGGGGAGCTGTTTTTT. Encoded protein: CASSEGREDPGELFF. The chain recombines TRBV10-2 with TRBJ2-2; perhaps TRBD2 as D (6 bases). CDR3 length equals 15 residues. In germline, CDR1 is WSHSY, CDR2 SAAADI. V lost 2 bases and J 6 bases, leaving 13 bases between the germline ends.

The chain carries TRBV2 and TRBJ2-5, with a weak D call TRBD1 (5 bases). The CDR3 is made up of 15 amino acids. CDR1 SNHLY and CDR2 FYNNEI come from the germline V gene. V was trimmed by 0 bases and J by 4 bases, leaving 12 bases between them. The CDR3 nucleotides read TGTGCCAGCAGTGAAGCAAGGGGTTTACGAGAGACCCAGTACTTC. Translation gives CASSEARGLRETQYF.

The gene calls are TRBV6-4 and TRBJ1-3; D not certain. Germline loops: CDR1 MRHNA, CDR2 SNTAGT. This CDR3 contains 15 residues. V was pared by 2 bases and J by 1 base, with 9 bases between. The CDR3 loop reads CASSDNRESGNTIYF. DNA for the CDR3: TGTGCCAGCAGTGACAATCGGGAATCTGGAAACACCATATATTTT.

The chain is built from TRBV6-1 and TRBJ2-5; D is unresolved. There are 14 residues in the CDR3. Germline V gene lookup returns CDR1 MNHNS and CDR2 SASEGT. The ends were cut back, 3 bases at V and 1 base at J, with 9 bases in the middle. CDR3 sequence reads: CASSETGGQETQYF. CDR3 DNA: TGTGCCAGCAGTGAGACTGGCGGCCAAGAGACCCAGTACTTC.

This chain connects TRBV15 to TRBJ1-4; TRBD1 agrees at 10 bases. Germline assignment: CDR1 LNHNV and CDR2 YYDKDF (reference sequence). The CDR3 spans 15 residues. V trimming: 3 bases; J trimming: 6 bases; junction bases outside the gene matches: 4. CDR3 nucleotide sequence: TGTGCCACCAGCAGCCGGGACAGGGGATATGAAAAACTGTTTTTT. It codes for CATSSRDRGYEKLFF.

This chain uses TRBV5-4 with TRBJ1-2, with TRBD1 as a possible D gene (6 bases). The V gene lost 1 base and the J gene lost 4 bases, with 8 bases spanning the gap. Per the germline V gene, CDR1 is SGHNT and CDR2 is YYREEE (reference sequence). This CDR3 contains 13 residues. CDR3 coding DNA: TGTGCCAGCAGCTTGCGGACAGTCTATGGCTACACCTTC. This translates into CASSLRTVYGYTF.

This chain links TRBV19 with TRBJ1-2, with 9 positions matching TRBD1. The CDR3 covers 16 residues. The V segment lost 4 bases and the J segment 8 bases; nucleotides outside the gene matches: 14. Per the germline V gene, CDR1 is LNHDA and CDR2 is SQIVND (reference sequence). CDR3 protein: CASSTPPWTGAGGYTF. The CDR3 nucleotides are TGTGCCAGTAGTACCCCGCCATGGACAGGGGCGGGGGGCTACACCTTC. Using reference TRBV19 and TRBJ1-2 for the parts outside the CDR3, the full variable domain is DGGITQSPKYLFRKEGQNVTLSCEQNLNHDAMYWYRQDPGQGLRLIYYSQIVNDFQKGDIAEGYSVSREKKESFPLTVTSAQKNPTAFYLCASSTPPWTGAGGYTFGSGTRLTVV.

The CDR3 nucleotides are TGTGCCAGCAGCGGAGACAGGGGAAACACCGGGGAGCTGTTTTTT. Protein sequence: CASSGDRGNTGELFF. The chain uses TRBV2 and TRBJ2-2; 8 bases fit TRBD1. Germline loops: CDR1 SNHLY, CDR2 FYNNEI. The CDR3 is 15 residues long. V dropped 6 bases and J dropped 2; count of bases not matched to a gene: 5.

This chain joins TRBV2 and TRBJ1-2, with a possible D match to TRBD1 (6 bases). Germline loops: CDR1 SNHLY, CDR2 FYNNEI. V dropped 4 bases and J dropped 4 bases, with 10 bases sitting between them. The CDR3 is 13 residues long. The CDR3 here is CASSGGGSYGYTF. The CDR3 DNA sequence: TGTGCCAGCAGTGGTGGGGGCTCCTATGGCTACACCTTC.

The genes are TRBV30 and TRBJ1-6, with 7 bases that match TRBD1. This CDR3 has 13 amino acids. The ends lost 3 bases at V and 7 bases at J; junction bases unmatched: 3. Germline lookup yields CDR1 GTSNPN and CDR2 SVGIG (reference sequence). The CDR3 loop is CAWSKQGNSPLHF. CDR3 in DNA: TGTGCCTGGAGCAAACAGGGGAATTCACCCCTCCACTTT.

V gene TRBV5-5 combines with J gene TRBJ1-5; tentative D call: TRBD1 (6 bases). CDR1 and CDR2 from the germline V gene are SGHKS and YYEKEE (reference sequence). This CDR3 is built from 16 residues. The V and J ends lost 0 bases and 4 bases respectively, with 14 bases between them. The CDR3 DNA sequence: TGTGCCAGCAGCTTGGCCACAGGGCTACTTAATCAGCCCCAGCATTTT. This codes for CASSLATGLLNQPQHF. The variable domain in full, completed from reference TRBV5-5 and TRBJ1-5, reads DAGVTQSPTHLIKTRGQQVTLRCSPISGHKSVSWYQQVLGQGPQFIFQYYEKEERGRGNFPDRFSARQFPNYSSELNVNALLLGDSALYLCASSLATGLLNQPQHFGDGTRLSIL.

The chain joins TRBV6-6 to TRBJ1-3; 7 bases line up with TRBD1. Germline V gene data show CDR1 as MNHNY and CDR2 as SVGAGI (reference sequence). J lost 2 bases, V lost 5 bases, and 6 bases had no gene match. The CDR3 length is 15 residues. DNA for the CDR3: TGTGCCAGCAGTCAACCCGGGACAGCTGGAAACACCATATATTTT. It specifies CASSQPGTAGNTIYF.